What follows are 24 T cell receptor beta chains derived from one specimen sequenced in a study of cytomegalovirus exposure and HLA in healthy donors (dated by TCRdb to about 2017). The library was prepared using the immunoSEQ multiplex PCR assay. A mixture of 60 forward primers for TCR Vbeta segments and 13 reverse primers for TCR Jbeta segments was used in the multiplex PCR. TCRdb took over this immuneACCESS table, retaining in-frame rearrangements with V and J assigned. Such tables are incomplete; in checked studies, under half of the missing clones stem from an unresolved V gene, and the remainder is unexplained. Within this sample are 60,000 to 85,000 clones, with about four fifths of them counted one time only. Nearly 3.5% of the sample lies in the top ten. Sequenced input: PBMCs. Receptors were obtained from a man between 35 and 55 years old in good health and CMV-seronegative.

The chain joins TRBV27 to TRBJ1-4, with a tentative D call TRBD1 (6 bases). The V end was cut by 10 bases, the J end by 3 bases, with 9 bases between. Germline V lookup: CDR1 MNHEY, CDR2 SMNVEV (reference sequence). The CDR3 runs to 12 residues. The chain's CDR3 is CATAGANEKLFF. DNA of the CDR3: TGTGCCACCGCAGGGGCTAATGAAAAACTGTTTTTT. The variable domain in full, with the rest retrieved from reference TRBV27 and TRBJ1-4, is EAQVTQNPRYLITVTGKKLTVTCSQNMNHEYMSWYRQDPGLGLRQIYYSMNVEVTDKGDVPEGYKVSRKEKRNFPLILESPSPNQTSLYFCATAGANEKLFFGSGTQLSVL.

For the CDR3, the DNA is TGCGCCAGCAGCTACGGGACAGGAATCAGCACAGATACGCAGTATTTT. Its protein product is CASSYGTGISTDTQYF. V gene TRBV5-1 combines with J gene TRBJ2-3; 8 bases line up with TRBD1. The CDR3 is 16 amino acids. Unmatched junction bases numbered 6, after V lost 3 bases and J lost 0 bases. Per germline, CDR1 SGHRS and CDR2 YFSETQ.

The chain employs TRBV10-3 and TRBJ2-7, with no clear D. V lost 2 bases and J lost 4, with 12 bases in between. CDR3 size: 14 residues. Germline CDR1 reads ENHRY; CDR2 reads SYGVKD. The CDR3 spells CAISEVQAVYEQYF. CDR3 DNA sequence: TGTGCCATCAGTGAGGTTCAGGCTGTGTACGAGCAGTACTTC.

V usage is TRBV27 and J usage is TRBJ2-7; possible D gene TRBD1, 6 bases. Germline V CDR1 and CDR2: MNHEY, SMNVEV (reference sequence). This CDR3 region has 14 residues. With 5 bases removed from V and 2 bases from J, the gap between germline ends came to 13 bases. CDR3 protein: CASSPRTAAYEQYF. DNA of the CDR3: TGTGCCAGCAGTCCCCGGACAGCCGCCTACGAGCAGTACTTC.

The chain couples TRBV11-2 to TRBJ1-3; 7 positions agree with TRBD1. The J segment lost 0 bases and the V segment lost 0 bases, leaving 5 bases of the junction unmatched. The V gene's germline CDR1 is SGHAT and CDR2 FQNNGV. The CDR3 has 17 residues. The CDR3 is CASSLDRGSTSGNTIYF. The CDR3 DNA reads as TGTGCCAGCAGCTTAGACAGGGGGTCCACCTCTGGAAACACCATATATTTT.

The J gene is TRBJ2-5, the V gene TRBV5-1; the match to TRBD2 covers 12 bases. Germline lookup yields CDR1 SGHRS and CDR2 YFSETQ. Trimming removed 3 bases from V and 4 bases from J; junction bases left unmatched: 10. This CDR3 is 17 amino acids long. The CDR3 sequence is CASSWLAGGHSGETQYF. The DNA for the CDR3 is TGCGCCAGCAGCTGGCTAGCGGGGGGGCATTCGGGAGAGACCCAGTACTTC.

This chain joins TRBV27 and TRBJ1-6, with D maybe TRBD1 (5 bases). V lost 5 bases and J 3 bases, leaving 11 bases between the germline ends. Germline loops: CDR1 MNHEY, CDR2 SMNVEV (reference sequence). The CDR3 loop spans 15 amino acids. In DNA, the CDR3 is TGTGCCAGCAGTCCGACAGAGAACTATAATTCACCCCTCCACTTT. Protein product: CASSPTENYNSPLHF.

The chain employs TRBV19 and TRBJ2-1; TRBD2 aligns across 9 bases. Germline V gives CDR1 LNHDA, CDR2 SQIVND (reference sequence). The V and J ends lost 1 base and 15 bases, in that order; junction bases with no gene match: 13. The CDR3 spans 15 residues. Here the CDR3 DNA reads TGTGCCAGTAGTATAGTAACAAGCGGGGGGCCTATGCTGTTCTTC. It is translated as CASSIVTSGGPMLFF.

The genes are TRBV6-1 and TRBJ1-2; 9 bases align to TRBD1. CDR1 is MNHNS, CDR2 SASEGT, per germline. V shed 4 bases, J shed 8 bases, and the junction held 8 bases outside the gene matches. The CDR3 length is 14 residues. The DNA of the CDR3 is TGTGCCAGCAGTGGCATGGGACAGGGTCGGGGCTACACCTTC. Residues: CASSGMGQGRGYTF.

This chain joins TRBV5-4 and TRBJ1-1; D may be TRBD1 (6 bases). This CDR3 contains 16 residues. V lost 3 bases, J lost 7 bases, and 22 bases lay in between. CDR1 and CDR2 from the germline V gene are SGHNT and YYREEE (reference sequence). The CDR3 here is CASSSSTGSADREAFF. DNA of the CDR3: TGTGCCAGCAGCTCTTCTACAGGGTCGGCTGACCGTGAAGCTTTCTTT.

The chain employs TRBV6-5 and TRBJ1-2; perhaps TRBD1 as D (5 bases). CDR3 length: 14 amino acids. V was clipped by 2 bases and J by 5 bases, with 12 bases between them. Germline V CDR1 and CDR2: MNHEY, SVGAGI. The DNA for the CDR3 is TGTGCCAGCAGTTACGGGGGAGGAGGATATGGCTACACCTTC. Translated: CASSYGGGGYGYTF.

The CDR3 DNA follows: TGTGCCAGCTCACCGGCGGCCAGCTACGAGCAGTACTTC. Amino acids: CASSPAASYEQYF. The chain carries TRBV18 and TRBJ2-7; no definite D call. Trimming left V 3 bases short and J 3 bases short, with 9 bases between. The CDR3 totals 13 residues. Germline V gives CDR1 KGHSH, CDR2 LQKENI.

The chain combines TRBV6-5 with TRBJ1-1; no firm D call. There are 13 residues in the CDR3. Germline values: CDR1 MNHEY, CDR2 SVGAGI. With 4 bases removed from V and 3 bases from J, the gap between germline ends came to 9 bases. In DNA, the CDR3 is TGTGCCAGCAGTTTACTGCCGCACACTGAAGCTTTCTTT. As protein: CASSLLPHTEAFF.

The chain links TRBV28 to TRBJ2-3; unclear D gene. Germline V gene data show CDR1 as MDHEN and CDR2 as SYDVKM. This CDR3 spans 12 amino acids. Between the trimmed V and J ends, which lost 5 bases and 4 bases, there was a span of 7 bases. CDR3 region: CASSPRADTQYF. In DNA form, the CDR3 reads TGTGCCAGCAGTCCCCGGGCAGATACGCAGTATTTT.

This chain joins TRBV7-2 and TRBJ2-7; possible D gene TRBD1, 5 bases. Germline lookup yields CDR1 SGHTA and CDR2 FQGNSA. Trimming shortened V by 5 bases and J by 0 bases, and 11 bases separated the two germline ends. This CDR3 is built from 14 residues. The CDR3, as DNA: TGTGCCAGCAGCATGCAGGGAAACTCCTACGAGCAGTACTTC. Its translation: CASSMQGNSYEQYF.

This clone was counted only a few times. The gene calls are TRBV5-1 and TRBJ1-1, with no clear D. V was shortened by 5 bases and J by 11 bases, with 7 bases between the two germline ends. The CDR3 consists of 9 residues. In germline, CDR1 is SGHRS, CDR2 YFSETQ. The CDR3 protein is CASSSVAFF. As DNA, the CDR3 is TGCGCCAGCAGTTCCGTTGCTTTCTTT.

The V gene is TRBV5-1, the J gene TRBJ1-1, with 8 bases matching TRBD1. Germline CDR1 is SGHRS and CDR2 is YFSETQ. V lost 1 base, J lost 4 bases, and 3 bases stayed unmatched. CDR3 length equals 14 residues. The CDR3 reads CASSLLGQGTEAFF. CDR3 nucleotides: TGCGCCAGCAGCTTGTTAGGACAGGGCACTGAAGCTTTCTTT.

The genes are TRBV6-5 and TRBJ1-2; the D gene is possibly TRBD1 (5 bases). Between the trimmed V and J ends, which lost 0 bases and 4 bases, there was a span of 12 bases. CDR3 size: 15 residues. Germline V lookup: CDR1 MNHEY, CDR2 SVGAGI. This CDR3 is CASSYSTGGVYGYTF. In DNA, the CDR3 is TGTGCCAGCAGTTACTCAACAGGCGGGGTCTATGGCTACACCTTC.

CDR3 nucleotides: TGTGCCAGCAGCGACCCCACAGGGTTCGGGACCCAGTACTTC. Translation gives CASSDPTGFGTQYF. The chain recombines TRBV9 with TRBJ2-5, with D possibly TRBD1 on 6 matching bases. This CDR3 contains 14 residues. Germline assignment: CDR1 SGDLS and CDR2 YYNGEE. The V end lost 3 bases, the J end lost 7 bases, and 16 bases lay between the germline ends.

CDR3: CASSATSGGYEQYF. In DNA, the CDR3 is TGTGCCAGCAGCGCTACATCCGGGGGATACGAGCAGTACTTC. This chain connects TRBV7-6 to TRBJ2-7; tentatively, D is TRBD2 (6 bases). With 5 bases removed from V and 4 bases from J, the gap between germline ends came to 15 bases. This CDR3 comprises 14 residues. Germline V gene sequence: CDR1 SGHVS, CDR2 FNYEAQ.

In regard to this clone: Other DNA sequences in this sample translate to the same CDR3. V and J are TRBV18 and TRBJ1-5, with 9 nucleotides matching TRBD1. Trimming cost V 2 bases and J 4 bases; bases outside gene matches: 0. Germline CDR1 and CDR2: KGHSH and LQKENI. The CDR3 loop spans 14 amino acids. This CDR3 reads CASSPGQGNQPQHF. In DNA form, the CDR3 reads TGTGCCAGCTCACCAGGACAGGGGAATCAGCCCCAGCATTTT.

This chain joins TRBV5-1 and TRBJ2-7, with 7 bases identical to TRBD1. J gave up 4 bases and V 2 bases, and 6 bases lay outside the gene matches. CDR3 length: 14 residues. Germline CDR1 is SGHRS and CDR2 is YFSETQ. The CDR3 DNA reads TGCGCCAGCAGCTTAGGGACAGCTTTGTACGAGCAGTACTTC. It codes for CASSLGTALYEQYF.

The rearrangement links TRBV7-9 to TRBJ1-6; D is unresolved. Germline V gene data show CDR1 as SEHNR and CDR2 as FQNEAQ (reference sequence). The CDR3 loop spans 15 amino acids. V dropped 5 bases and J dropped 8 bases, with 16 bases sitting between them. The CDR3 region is CASSLTRDIDSPLHF. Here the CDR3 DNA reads TGTGCCAGCAGCCTAACAAGAGACATAGATTCACCCCTCCACTTT. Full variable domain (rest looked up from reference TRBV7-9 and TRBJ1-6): DTGVSQNPRHKITKRGQNVTFRCDPISEHNRLYWYRQTLGQGPEFLTYFQNEAQLEKSRLLSDRFSAERPKGSFSTLEIQRTEQGDSAMYLCASSLTRDIDSPLHFGNGTRLTVT.

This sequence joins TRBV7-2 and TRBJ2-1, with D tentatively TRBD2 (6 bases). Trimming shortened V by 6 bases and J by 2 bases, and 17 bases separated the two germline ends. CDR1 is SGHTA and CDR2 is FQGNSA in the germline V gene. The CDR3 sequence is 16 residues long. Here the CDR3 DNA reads TGTGCCAGCAGAGTTCCGGGAGAACTAACCTACAATGAGCAGTTCTTC. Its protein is CASRVPGELTYNEQFF.